Following are 22 T cell receptor beta chains from one sample sequenced in a study of PD-1 blockade in classical Hodgkin lymphoma. Here immunoSEQ multiplex PCR was the method, and the copy in TCRdb shows in-frame clones only, minus some. Altogether over 35,000 clones are present, around 80% being singletons, with the ten largest covering about 20%. Every patient was affected by relapse after autologous stem cell transplantation, while exposure to brentuximab vedotin was not uniform. Sequencing used peripheral blood mononuclear cells (PBMCs), obtained before the second cycle of nivolumab. Every receptor here comes from a human donor with classical Hodgkin lymphoma.

By share, this clone counts as medium-sized. V and J are TRBV27 and TRBJ2-1; D may match TRBD1 or TRBD2 (5 bases each). Germline V lookup: CDR1 MNHEY, CDR2 SMNVEV (reference sequence). V gave up 6 bases and J gave up 9 bases, with 18 bases separating them. The CDR3 is 14 residues long. This chain's CDR3 is CASSPLRDPGEQFF. CDR3 nucleotide sequence: TGTGCCAGCAGCCCCCTCCGGGACCCCGGTGAGCAGTTCTTC.

The chain couples TRBV19 to TRBJ2-1; D remains ambiguous. In germline, CDR1 is LNHDA, CDR2 SQIVND (reference sequence). This CDR3 is 14 amino acids long. The ends were cut back, 5 bases at V and 1 base at J, with 9 bases in the middle. The CDR3 DNA follows: TGTGCCAGTAGTCACGCAGTGTCCTACAATGAGCAGTTCTTC. Encoded protein: CASSHAVSYNEQFF.

The chain recombines TRBV11-3 with TRBJ2-1; D assignment may be TRBD1 or TRBD2 (5 bases each). This CDR3 region has 17 residues. The germline V and J ends were trimmed by 0 bases and 4 bases, with 16 bases remaining between them. Germline CDR1 is SGHNT and CDR2 is YENEEA. In nucleotides, the CDR3 is TGTGCCAGCAGCTTAGATCCCGAGGGGATCTTATACAATGAGCAGTTCTTC. Its translation: CASSLDPEGILYNEQFF.

The V call is TRBV2, the J call TRBJ1-2, with D possibly TRBD1 on 6 matching bases. Trimming cost V 5 bases and J 7 bases, with 11 bases left between them. Per the germline V gene, CDR1 is SNHLY and CDR2 is FYNNEI. CDR3 length: 12 amino acids. CDR3 region: CASSREQGGYTF. In DNA, the CDR3 is TGTGCCAGCAGTCGGGAACAGGGTGGCTACACCTTC.

This clone was picked up a small number of times. The CDR3, as DNA: TGTGCCACCAGCAGGTCGGGGCAGGGGACGGGACAGCCCCAGCATTTT. This codes for CATSRSGQGTGQPQHF. The rearrangement uses TRBV15 and TRBJ1-5, with a weak D call TRBD1 (6 bases). This CDR3 region has 16 residues. Germline V CDR1 and CDR2: LNHNV, YYDKDF (reference sequence). Trimming left V 3 bases short and J 7 bases short, with 19 bases between.

This clone has just a few counts. This chain links TRBV19 with TRBJ1-4; TRBD1 is a possible D gene (6 bases). This CDR3 region has 13 residues. Looked up from germline, CDR1 is LNHDA and CDR2 is SQIVND (reference sequence). V dropped 4 bases and J dropped 6 bases, with 9 bases sitting between them. The CDR3 loop reads CASSNYRDEKLFF. The CDR3 DNA reads TGTGCCAGTAGTAACTACAGGGATGAAAAACTGTTTTTT.

The rearrangement joins TRBV2 to TRBJ1-4, with D unclear. CDR1 and CDR2 from the germline V gene are SNHLY and FYNNEI. The CDR3 extends over 17 amino acids. V lost 0 bases to trimming and J lost 3 bases, with 14 bases between them. The CDR3: CASSEALRGIANEKLFF. The CDR3 DNA is TGTGCCAGCAGTGAAGCGCTTCGAGGGATCGCTAATGAAAAACTGTTTTTT.

This chain uses TRBV4-2 with TRBJ1-1; 9 bases match TRBD1. From germline, CDR1 is LGHNA and CDR2 YNFKEQ. The CDR3 is 15 amino acids. J lost 2 bases, V lost 0 bases, and 1 base had no gene match. CDR3 amino acids: CASSQEGQGNTEAFF. Written as DNA, the CDR3 is TGTGCCAGCAGCCAAGAGGGACAGGGAAACACTGAAGCTTTCTTT.

This clone showed up just once. The chain uses TRBV19 and TRBJ1-5, with D unclear. V lost 4 bases and J lost 13, with 8 bases in between. The CDR3 covers 10 residues. CDR1 is LNHDA, CDR2 SQIVND, per germline (reference sequence). The DNA for the CDR3 is TGTGCCAGTAGTAAAGAATCACAGCATTTT. The encoded protein is CASSKESQHF.

The chain is built from TRBV6-6 and TRBJ2-7; D uncertain. Germline loops: CDR1 MNHNY, CDR2 SVGAGI (reference sequence). The V end lost 6 bases, the J end lost 3 bases, and 12 bases lay between the germline ends. This CDR3 region has 13 residues. The DNA of the CDR3 is TGTGCCAGCAGCGGTCCCCACTACTACGAGCAGTACTTC. Translating gives CASSGPHYYEQYF.

This chain connects TRBV5-1 to TRBJ2-2; D perhaps matches TRBD2 (6 bases). CDR1 SGHRS and CDR2 YFSETQ come from the germline V gene. There are 15 residues in the CDR3. V was shortened by 0 bases and J by 4 bases, with 10 bases between the two germline ends. CDR3 sequence: CASSLGGGITGELFF. The CDR3, as DNA: TGCGCCAGCAGCTTGGGAGGAGGGATCACCGGGGAGCTGTTTTTT. The full variable domain, its missing parts supplied by reference TRBV5-1 and TRBJ2-2, is KAGVTQTPRYLIKTRGQQVTLSCSPISGHRSVSWYQQTPGQGLQFLFEYFSETQRNKGNFPGRFSGRQFSNSRSEMNVSTLELGDSALYLCASSLGGGITGELFFGEGSRLTVL.

The chain is built from TRBV9 and TRBJ1-6, with D uncertain. The length of the CDR3 is 17 residues. Trimming removed 1 base at V and 9 bases at J, with 20 bases between. Per the germline V gene, CDR1 is SGDLS and CDR2 is YYNGEE. The CDR3 loop is CASSVPSRTVQASPLHF. The CDR3 DNA follows: TGTGCCAGCAGCGTACCCTCACGGACGGTTCAGGCTTCACCCCTCCACTTT.

The rearrangement uses TRBV25-1 and TRBJ1-2; TRBD1 agrees at 10 bases. Germline-derived CDR1 and CDR2 are MGHDK and SYGVNS. V dropped 2 bases and J dropped 0; count of bases not matched to a gene: 9. The CDR3 extends over 18 amino acids. Here the CDR3 DNA reads TGTGCCAGCAGTGAAAATAGGGGACAGGGGAGAGCTAACTATGGCTACACCTTC. It translates to CASSENRGQGRANYGYTF.

V is TRBV11-2 and J is TRBJ2-7; the D gene is possibly TRBD2 (6 bases). This CDR3 is 14 amino acids long. With 0 bases removed from V and 7 bases from J, the gap between germline ends came to 13 bases. Germline-derived CDR1 and CDR2 are SGHAT and FQNNGV. Here the CDR3 reads CASSLDRTNREQYF. The CDR3 DNA reads TGTGCCAGCAGCTTAGATAGGACTAACCGTGAGCAGTACTTC.

The gene calls are TRBV7-2 and TRBJ2-5, with D possibly being TRBD2 (5 bases). Trimming pared 5 bases from V and 4 bases from J, leaving 17 bases between. Germline loops: CDR1 SGHTA, CDR2 FQGNSA. This CDR3 is built from 15 residues. CDR3 bases: TGTGCCAGCAGCGCCCCGGCGGGCGTGATAGAGACCCAGTACTTC. The encoded protein is CASSAPAGVIETQYF.

The chain carries TRBV5-4 and TRBJ2-1; 7 bases fit TRBD2. Germline values: CDR1 SGHNT, CDR2 YYREEE (reference sequence). This CDR3 region has 17 residues. V dropped 1 base and J dropped 0; count of bases not matched to a gene: 7. The CDR3 region has the DNA TGTGCCAGCAGCTTGATGGTAGCGGGTCTCTCCTACAATGAGCAGTTCTTC. It yields the protein CASSLMVAGLSYNEQFF.

The chain joins TRBV7-9 to TRBJ2-7; possible D gene TRBD1, 6 bases. Looked up from germline, CDR1 is SEHNR and CDR2 is FQNEAQ (reference sequence). The CDR3 extends over 13 amino acids. V was shortened by 5 bases and J by 3 bases, with 11 bases between the two germline ends. CDR3 protein: CASSPGTSYEQYF. CDR3 nucleotides: TGTGCCAGCAGCCCCGGGACAAGCTACGAGCAGTACTTC.

This chain uses TRBV9 with TRBJ1-3; TRBD1 aligns across 7 bases. The CDR3 totals 19 residues. V gave up 4 bases and J gave up 1 base; unmatched junction bases: 17. The germline gives CDR1 SGDLS, CDR2 YYNGEE. This CDR3 reads CASSPSTPLTGSSGNTIYF. The CDR3 DNA reads TGTGCCAGCAGCCCCTCGACTCCCCTGACAGGGTCTTCTGGAAACACCATATATTTT.

The chain recombines TRBV5-1 with TRBJ1-1; possible D gene TRBD1, 5 bases. Trimming left V 1 base short and J 7 bases short, with 17 bases between. CDR1 and CDR2 (germline): SGHRS, YFSETQ. The CDR3 is 15 residues long. For the CDR3, the DNA is TGCGCCAGCAGCTTGACATCGGGGACGGTAGGTGAAGCTTTCTTT. This translates into CASSLTSGTVGEAFF.

The chain has TRBV6-6 and TRBJ2-7; D is perhaps TRBD1 or TRBD2 (5 bases each). Germline assignment: CDR1 MNHNY and CDR2 SVGAGI (reference sequence). CDR3 length equals 16 residues. V was pared by 2 bases and J by 0 bases, with 14 bases between. The CDR3 loop reads CASSYGPAGSSYEQYF. The DNA for the CDR3 is TGTGCCAGCAGTTACGGCCCTGCAGGGAGCTCCTACGAGCAGTACTTC.

Notes on this clone: One end of the junction varies from germline; a read error may be responsible. The chain combines TRBV5-1 with TRBJ2-3; TRBD2 might be the D (6 bases). The length of the CDR3 is 16 residues. CDR1 is SGHRS and CDR2 is YFSETQ in the germline V gene. As DNA, the CDR3 is TGCGCCAGCATCTTGGCGACGGGGGTGGGCACAGATACGCAGTATTTT. It yields the protein CASILATGVGTDTQYF.

J is TRBJ2-7 and V is TRBV7-9, with D possibly TRBD1 on 6 matching bases. V lost 6 bases and J lost 4, with 16 bases in between. CDR1 and CDR2 (germline): SEHNR, FQNEAQ (reference sequence). The length of the CDR3 is 14 residues. CDR3 nucleotide sequence: TGTGCCAGCAGTAAGAAGGACAGCCCGTACGAGCAGTACTTC. Translation: CASSKKDSPYEQYF.